This is a list of T cell receptor beta chains from one sample in a study of Ad26.COV2.S vaccination and SARS-CoV-2 variants. This table comes from immunoSEQ multiplex PCR, and its TCRdb copy is limited to in-frame clones, with some not included. This sample has around 340,000 clones, with about 85% found just once. The input for sequencing was peripheral blood, taken in a trial of Ad26.COV2.S vaccine versus placebo. Receptor source: a person between 18 and 65 years old who received the Ad26.COV2.S COVID-19 vaccine or a placebo. The CDR3 runs from the conserved cysteine through the conserved F or W. A D gene is named only where the DNA matches it firmly. The size entry is marked missing in some rows and otherwise reads once, few, many or a size class.

V gene,J gene,clone size,D gene,CDR3 DNA,CDR3 protein
TRBV28,TRBJ1-5,NA,NA,TGTGCCAGCACGCAGGGTGGACAGCCCCAGCATTTT,CASTQGGQPQHF
TRBV7-2,TRBJ2-1,NA,NA,TGTGCCAGCAGCTGGGGGGGGGCTAGACTAATCGAGCAGTTCTTC,CASSWGGARLIEQFF
TRBV14,TRBJ1-1,once,NA,TGTGCCAGCAGCCAAAACCAGAACACTGAAGCTTTCTTT,CASSQNQNTEAFF
TRBV21-1,TRBJ2-2,NA,NA,TGTGCCAGCAGCAAAGTCTCGGCTCGACGGACAGTACATACCGGGGAGCTGTTTTTT,CASSKVSARRTVHTGELFF
TRBV19,TRBJ1-1,NA,NA,TGTGCCACCTCCGGTGTACTCACTGAAGCTTTCTTT,CATSGVLTEAFF
TRBV5-1,TRBJ2-2,NA,TRBD1,TGCGCCAGCAGCTGGGGACAGGGGGCGCAATCCGGGGAGCTGTTTTTT,CASSWGQGAQSGELFF
TRBV7-2,TRBJ1-3,NA,NA,TGTGCCAGCAGCTTAGCGGATCGGGGAAACACCATATATTTT,CASSLADRGNTIYF
TRBV5-4,TRBJ2-2,NA,NA,TGTGCCAGCAGCTTCTTATCCGGGAGAAACACCGGGGAGCTGTTTTTT,CASSFLSGRNTGELFF
TRBV11-3,TRBJ2-1,NA,NA,TGTGCCAGCAGCTTAGCGGGGGAGCAGTTCTTC,CASSLAGEQFF
TRBV15,TRBJ1-5,NA,NA,TGTGCCACCAGCAGAGATCTTAAGGGTCAACCCCAGCATTTT,CATSRDLKGQPQHF
TRBV4-1,TRBJ1-2,NA,NA,TGCGCCAGCAGCCAAGGAAGAGAAGGCTACACCTTC,CASSQGREGYTF
TRBV5-1,TRBJ1-4,once,NA,TGCGCCAGCAGCTTGGGCAGAGATCGGGAAAAACTGTTTTTT,CASSLGRDREKLFF
TRBV5-4,TRBJ1-4,NA,TRBD1,TGTGCCATGGAGGGGGCTATGAATGAAAAACTGTTTTTT,CAMEGAMNEKLFF
TRBV4-3,TRBJ1-2,NA,NA,TGCGCCAGCAGCCAAGCTCGTGGGGGTAACTATGGCTACACCTTC,CASSQARGGNYGYTF
TRBV5-1,TRBJ1-5,NA,NA,TGCGCCAGCAGCTCCGGAGGGACTTCAGAAGGTCCCCAGCATTTT,CASSSGGTSEGPQHF
TRBV3-1/TRBV3-2,TRBJ1-2,NA,TRBD1,TGTGCCAGCAGCCAACCCGGGACAGCTAACTATGGCTACACCTTC,CASSQPGTANYGYTF
TRBV9,TRBJ1-1,NA,NA,TGTGCCAGCAGCCTCTTACAATCAGGGCCCACTGAAGCTTTCTTT,CASSLLQSGPTEAFF
TRBV7-3,TRBJ1-2,NA,NA,TGTGCCAGCAGCCCACCGAACAGGGCCCACGGCTACACCTTC,CASSPPNRAHGYTF
TRBV7-3,TRBJ2-1,NA,NA,TGTGCCAGCAGCTCCATCTACAATGAGCAGTTCTTC,CASSSIYNEQFF
TRBV6-5,TRBJ1-5,NA,NA,TGTGCCAGCAGTTACTCCGGATTTAGCAATCAGCCCCAGCATTTT,CASSYSGFSNQPQHF
TRBV4-2,TRBJ1-1,NA,TRBD1,TGTGCCAGCAGCCAAGAAACCGGGACAGGGGTTGCTTTCTTT,CASSQETGTGVAFF
TRBV4-1,TRBJ2-7,NA,NA,TGCGCCAGCAGCCAAGATCCAGGGGGGACCTACGAGCAGTACTTC,CASSQDPGGTYEQYF
TRBV6-5,TRBJ1-2,once,TRBD1,TGTGCCAGCAGTTACTCAGGACAGGGATTCTATGGCTACACCTTC,CASSYSGQGFYGYTF
TRBV18,TRBJ2-3,NA,NA,TGTGCCAGCTCACCTCCGGGGACGCTCACAGATACGCAGTATTTT,CASSPPGTLTDTQYF
TRBV25-1,TRBJ1-4,once,NA,TGTGCCAGCAGTACTATGCAGGGCCGGGGTGAAAAACTGTTTTTT,CASSTMQGRGEKLFF
TRBV5-1,TRBJ2-3,NA,TRBD2,TGCGCCAGCAGTTTACTAGCGGGAGCAGCAGATACGCAGTATTTT,CASSLLAGAADTQYF
TRBV9,TRBJ1-4,few,NA,TGTGCCAGCAGCGAGGGGGTCGGGGAAAAACTGTTTTTT,CASSEGVGEKLFF
TRBV6-6,TRBJ1-2,NA,NA,TGTGCCAGCAGTGACGCTGGGGGGGGCGACTATGGCTACACCTTC,CASSDAGGGDYGYTF
TRBV6-4,TRBJ2-3,NA,NA,TGTGCCAGCAGCCCGAGGGGGGCCACAGATACGCAGTATTTT,CASSPRGATDTQYF
TRBV3-1/TRBV3-2,TRBJ2-1,NA,NA,TGTGCCAGCAGCCCTATTACCGGGGCGAGCTACAATGAGCAGTTCTTC,CASSPITGASYNEQFF
TRBV27,TRBJ2-3,NA,TRBD1,TGTGCCAGCAGTCTGACCGGGCAGGGGGAAGTAAGGGATACGCAGTATTTT,CASSLTGQGEVRDTQYF
TRBV4-2,TRBJ2-3,NA,NA,TGTGCCAGCAGCCAAGACCAGGGAGCAGATACGCAGTATTTT,CASSQDQGADTQYF
TRBV19,TRBJ1-5,NA,NA,TGTGCCAGTAGTATAGAACGGGGCGTGGGGAATCAGCCCCAGCATTTT,CASSIERGVGNQPQHF
TRBV16,TRBJ1-1,many,NA,TGTGCCAGCACCCTCGTCCCCCAGGGGTACACTGAAGCTTTCTTT,CASTLVPQGYTEAFF
TRBV7-9,TRBJ2-2,few,NA,TGTGCCAGCAGCTTTGCCCCCGGGTCCGCCGGGGAGCTGTTTTTT,CASSFAPGSAGELFF
TRBV7-2,TRBJ2-6,NA,NA,TGTGCCAGCAGCACCCTTGGTGACAGATACTCTGGGGCCAACGTCCTGACTTTC,CASSTLGDRYSGANVLTF
TRBV4-2,TRBJ1-2,NA,NA,TGTGCCAGCAGCCAAGAGATAGATGGCTACACCTTC,CASSQEIDGYTF
TRBV2,TRBJ1-6,few,TRBD1,TGTGCCAGCAGCCACAGGGGGGGCTGGGATTCACCCCTCCACTTT,CASSHRGGWDSPLHF
TRBV2,TRBJ1-2,NA,NA,TGTGCCAGCAGTGTAGGAATAGGACTGCTTTTTTATGGCTACACCTTC,CASSVGIGLLFYGYTF
TRBV5-1,TRBJ2-2,NA,TRBD1,TGCGCCAGCAGCTTGGGGACAGGCCTCGAGGAGCTGTTTTTT,CASSLGTGLEELFF